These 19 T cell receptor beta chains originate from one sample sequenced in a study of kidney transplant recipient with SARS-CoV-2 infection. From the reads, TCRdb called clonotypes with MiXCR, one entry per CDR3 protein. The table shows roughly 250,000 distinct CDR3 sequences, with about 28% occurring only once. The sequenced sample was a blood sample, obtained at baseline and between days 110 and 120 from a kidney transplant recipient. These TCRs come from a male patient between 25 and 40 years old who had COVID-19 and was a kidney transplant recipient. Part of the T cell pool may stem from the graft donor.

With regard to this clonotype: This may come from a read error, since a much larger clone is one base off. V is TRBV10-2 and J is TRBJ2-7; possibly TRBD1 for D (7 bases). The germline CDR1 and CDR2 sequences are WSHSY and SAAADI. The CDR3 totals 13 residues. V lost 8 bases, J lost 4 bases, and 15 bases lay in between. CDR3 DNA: TGCGCCAGCTTGACGCAGGGGGGATACGAGCAGTACTTC. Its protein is CASLTQGGYEQYF.

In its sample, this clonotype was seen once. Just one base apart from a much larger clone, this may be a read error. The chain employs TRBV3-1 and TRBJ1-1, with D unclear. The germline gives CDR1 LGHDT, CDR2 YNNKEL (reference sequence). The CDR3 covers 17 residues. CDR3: CTSSMSSPISIRTEAFF. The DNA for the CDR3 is TGTACCAGCAGCATGAGTTCTCCCATTTCAATTCGCACTGAAGCTTTCTTT. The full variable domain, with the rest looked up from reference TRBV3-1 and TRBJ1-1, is DTAVSQTPKYLVTQMGNDKSIKCEQNLGHDTMYWYKQDSKKFLKIMFSYNNKELIINETVPNRFSPKSPDKAHLNLHINSLELGDSAVYFCTSSMSSPISIRTEAFFGQGTRLTVV.

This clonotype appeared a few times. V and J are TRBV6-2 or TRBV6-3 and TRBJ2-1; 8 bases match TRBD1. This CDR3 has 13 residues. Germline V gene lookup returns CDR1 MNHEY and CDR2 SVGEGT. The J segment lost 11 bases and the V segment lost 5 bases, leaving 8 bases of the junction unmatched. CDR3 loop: CASSQTGDGKQFF. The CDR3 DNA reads TGTGCCAGCAGTCAGACAGGGGACGGGAAGCAGTTCTTC.

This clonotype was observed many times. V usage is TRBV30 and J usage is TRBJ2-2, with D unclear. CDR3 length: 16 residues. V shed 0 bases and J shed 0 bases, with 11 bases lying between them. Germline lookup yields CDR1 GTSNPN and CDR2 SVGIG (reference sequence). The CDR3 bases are TGTGCCTGGAGTGTACAAAGTTACGCGAACACCGGGGAGCTGTTTTTT. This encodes CAWSVQSYANTGELFF.

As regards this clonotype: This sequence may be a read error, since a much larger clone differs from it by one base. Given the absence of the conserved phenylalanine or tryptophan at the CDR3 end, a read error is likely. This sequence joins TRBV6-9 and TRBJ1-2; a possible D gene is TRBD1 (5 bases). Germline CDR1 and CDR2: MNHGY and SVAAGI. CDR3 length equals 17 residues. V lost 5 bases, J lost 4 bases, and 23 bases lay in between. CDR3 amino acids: CASSPGAPYGKTYGYTI. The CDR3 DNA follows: TGTGCCAGCAGTCCTGGGGCGCCTTACGGAAAGACCTATGGCTACACCATC.

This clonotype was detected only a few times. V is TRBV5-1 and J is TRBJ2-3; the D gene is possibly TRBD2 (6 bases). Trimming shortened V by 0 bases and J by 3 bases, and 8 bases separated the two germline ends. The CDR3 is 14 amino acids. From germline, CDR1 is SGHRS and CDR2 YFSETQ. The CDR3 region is CASSLGLVTDTQYF. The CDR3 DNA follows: TGCGCCAGCAGCTTGGGACTAGTAACAGATACGCAGTATTTT.

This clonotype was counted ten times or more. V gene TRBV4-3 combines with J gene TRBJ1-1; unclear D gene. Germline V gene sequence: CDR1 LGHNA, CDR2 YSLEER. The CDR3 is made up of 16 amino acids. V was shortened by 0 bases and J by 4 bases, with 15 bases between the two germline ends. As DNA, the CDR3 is TGCGCCAGCAGCCAAGACTTTCCGGATGGGGTCACTGAAGCTTTCTTT. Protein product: CASSQDFPDGVTEAFF.

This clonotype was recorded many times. The CDR3 loop reads CASSKILELGKTYGYTF. The DNA of the CDR3 is TGTGCCAGCAGTAAGATTTTAGAACTGGGAAAGACCTATGGCTACACCTTC. The J gene is TRBJ1-2, the V gene TRBV25-1; no firm D call. CDR1 is MGHDK, CDR2 SYGVNS, per germline. The CDR3 is 17 residues long. Trimming cost V 5 bases and J 4 bases, with 23 bases left between them.

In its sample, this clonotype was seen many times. Here the CDR3 DNA reads TGTGCCAGCCATTATGGACAGGGGATGCTTGGGCAGCCCCAGCATTTT. Amino acids: CASHYGQGMLGQPQHF. The V and J genes are TRBV6-5 and TRBJ1-5, with TRBD1 matching 9 bases. V lost 8 bases to trimming and J lost 7 bases; unmatched junction nucleotides: 15. Germline V lookup: CDR1 MNHEY, CDR2 SVGAGI. This CDR3 region has 16 residues.

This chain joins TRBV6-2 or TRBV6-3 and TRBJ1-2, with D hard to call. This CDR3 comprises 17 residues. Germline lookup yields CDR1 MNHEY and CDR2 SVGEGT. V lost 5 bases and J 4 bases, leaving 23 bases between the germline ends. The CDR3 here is CASSTWSCIGRTYGYTF. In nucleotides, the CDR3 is TGTGCCAGCAGTACGTGGAGCTGCATCGGAAGGACCTATGGCTACACCTTC.

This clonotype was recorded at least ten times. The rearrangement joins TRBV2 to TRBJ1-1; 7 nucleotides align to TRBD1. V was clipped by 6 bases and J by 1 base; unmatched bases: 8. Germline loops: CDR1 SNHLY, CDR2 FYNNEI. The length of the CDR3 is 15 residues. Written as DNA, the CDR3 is TGTGCCAGCAGAGGGGGCCAGGGGGGGAACACTGAAGCTTTCTTT. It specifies CASRGGQGGNTEAFF.

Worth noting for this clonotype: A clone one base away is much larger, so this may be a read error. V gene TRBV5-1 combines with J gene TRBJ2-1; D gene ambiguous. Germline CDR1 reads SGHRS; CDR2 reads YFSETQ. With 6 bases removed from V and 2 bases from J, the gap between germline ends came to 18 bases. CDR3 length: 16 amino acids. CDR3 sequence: CASTTTPLSTYNEQFF. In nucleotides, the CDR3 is TGCGCCAGCACCACGACTCCACTTAGCACCTACAATGAGCAGTTCTTC.

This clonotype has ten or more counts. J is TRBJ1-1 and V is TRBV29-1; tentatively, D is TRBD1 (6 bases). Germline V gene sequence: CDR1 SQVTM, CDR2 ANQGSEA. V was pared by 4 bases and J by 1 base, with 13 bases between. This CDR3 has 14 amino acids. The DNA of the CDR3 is TGCAGCGTTGGTTGGGGGCTAGGGAACACTGAAGCTTTCTTT. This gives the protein CSVGWGLGNTEAFF.

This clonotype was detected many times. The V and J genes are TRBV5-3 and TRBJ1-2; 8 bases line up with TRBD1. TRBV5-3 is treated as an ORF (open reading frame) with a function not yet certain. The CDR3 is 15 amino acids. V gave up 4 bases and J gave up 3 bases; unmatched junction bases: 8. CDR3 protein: CARSRQGLMDYGYTF. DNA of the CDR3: TGTGCCAGAAGCCGACAGGGGTTGATGGACTATGGCTACACCTTC.

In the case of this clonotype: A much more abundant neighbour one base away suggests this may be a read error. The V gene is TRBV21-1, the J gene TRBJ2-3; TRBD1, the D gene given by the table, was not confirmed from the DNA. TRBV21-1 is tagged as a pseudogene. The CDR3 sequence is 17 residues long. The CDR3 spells CASRTVVATVIQDTQYF. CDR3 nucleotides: TGTGCCAGCAGGACTGTCGTAGCTACAGTCATACAAGATACGCAGTATTTT.

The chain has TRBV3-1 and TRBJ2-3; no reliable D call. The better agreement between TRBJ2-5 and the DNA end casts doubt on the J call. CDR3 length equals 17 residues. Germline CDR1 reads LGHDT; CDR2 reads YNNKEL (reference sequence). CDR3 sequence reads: CASSIASPISFSGTQYF. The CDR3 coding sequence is TGTGCCAGCAGCATCGCTTCTCCCATTTCTTTCTCTGGGACCCAGTACTTC.

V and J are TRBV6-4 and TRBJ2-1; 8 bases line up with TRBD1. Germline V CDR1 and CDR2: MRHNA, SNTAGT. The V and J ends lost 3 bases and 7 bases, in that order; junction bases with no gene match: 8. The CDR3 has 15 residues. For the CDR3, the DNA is TGTGCCAGCAGTGAGCCGGGACAGGAGGCGAATGAGCAGTTCTTC. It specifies CASSEPGQEANEQFF.

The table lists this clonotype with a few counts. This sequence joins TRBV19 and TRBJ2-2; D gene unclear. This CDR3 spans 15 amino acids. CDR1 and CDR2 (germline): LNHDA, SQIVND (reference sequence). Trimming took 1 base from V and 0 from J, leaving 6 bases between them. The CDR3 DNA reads TGTGCCAGTAGTATAGCCGGTTCGAACACCGGGGAGCTGTTTTTT. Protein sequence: CASSIAGSNTGELFF. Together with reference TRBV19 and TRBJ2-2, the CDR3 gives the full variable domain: DGGITQSPKYLFRKEGQNVTLSCEQNLNHDAMYWYRQDPGQGLRLIYYSQIVNDFQKGDIAEGYSVSREKKESFPLTVTSAQKNPTAFYLCASSIAGSNTGELFFGEGSRLTVL.

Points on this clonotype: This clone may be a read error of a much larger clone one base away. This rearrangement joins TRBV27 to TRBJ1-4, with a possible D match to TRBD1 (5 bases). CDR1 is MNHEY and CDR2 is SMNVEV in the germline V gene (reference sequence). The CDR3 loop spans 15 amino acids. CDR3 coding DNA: TGTGCCAGCAGTCCCGGGACCCCAGGCAATGAAAGACTGTTTTTT. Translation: CASSPGTPGNERLFF.